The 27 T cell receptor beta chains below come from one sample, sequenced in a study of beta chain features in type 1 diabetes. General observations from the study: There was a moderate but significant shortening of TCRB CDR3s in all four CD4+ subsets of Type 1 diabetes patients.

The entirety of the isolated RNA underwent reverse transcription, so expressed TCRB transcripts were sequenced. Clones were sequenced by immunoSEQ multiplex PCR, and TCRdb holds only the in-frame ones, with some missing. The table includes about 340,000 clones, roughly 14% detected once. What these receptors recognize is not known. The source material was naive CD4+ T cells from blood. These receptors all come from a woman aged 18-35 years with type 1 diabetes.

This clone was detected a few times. CDR3 protein: CASSFFLYEQYF. The DNA of the CDR3 is TGTGCCAGCAGCTTTTTCCTATACGAGCAGTACTTC. This chain connects TRBV7-9 to TRBJ2-7, with no clear D. Germline loops: CDR1 SEHNR, CDR2 FQNEAQ (reference sequence). This CDR3 spans 12 amino acids. The V gene lost 3 bases and the J gene lost 4 bases, with 7 bases spanning the gap.

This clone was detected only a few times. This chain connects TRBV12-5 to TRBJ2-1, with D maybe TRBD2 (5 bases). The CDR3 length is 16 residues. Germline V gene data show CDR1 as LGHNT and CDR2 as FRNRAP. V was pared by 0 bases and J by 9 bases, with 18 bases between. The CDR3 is CASGLVLGSSLGEQFF. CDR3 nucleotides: TGTGCTAGTGGTTTGGTACTGGGGAGCTCCTTGGGTGAGCAGTTCTTC.

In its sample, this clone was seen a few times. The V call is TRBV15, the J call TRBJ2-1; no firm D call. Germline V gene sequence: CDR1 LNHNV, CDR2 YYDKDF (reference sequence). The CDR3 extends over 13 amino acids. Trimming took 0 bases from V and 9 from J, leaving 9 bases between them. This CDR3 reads CATSRDHGAEQFF. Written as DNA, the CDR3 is TGTGCCACCAGCAGAGATCACGGAGCTGAGCAGTTCTTC.

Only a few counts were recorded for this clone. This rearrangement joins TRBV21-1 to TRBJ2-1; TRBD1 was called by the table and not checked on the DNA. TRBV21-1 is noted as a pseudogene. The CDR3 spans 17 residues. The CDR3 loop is CASSPRVAGPAPGGQFF. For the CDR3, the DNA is TGTGCCAGCAGCCCCCGTGTGGCGGGACCCGCGCCAGGGGGGCAGTTCTTC.

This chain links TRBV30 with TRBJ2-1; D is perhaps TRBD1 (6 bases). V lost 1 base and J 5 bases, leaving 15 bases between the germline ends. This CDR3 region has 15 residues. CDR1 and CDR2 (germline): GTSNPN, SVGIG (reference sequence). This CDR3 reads CAWSDWAGEDNEQFF. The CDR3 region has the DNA TGTGCCTGGAGTGACTGGGCAGGGGAAGACAATGAGCAGTTCTTC.

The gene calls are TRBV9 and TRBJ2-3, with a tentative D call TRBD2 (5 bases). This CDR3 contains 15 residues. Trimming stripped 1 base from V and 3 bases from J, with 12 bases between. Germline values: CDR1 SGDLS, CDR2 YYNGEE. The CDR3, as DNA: TGTGCCAGCAGCGTACGGGCGGGTATAACAGATACGCAGTATTTT. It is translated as CASSVRAGITDTQYF.

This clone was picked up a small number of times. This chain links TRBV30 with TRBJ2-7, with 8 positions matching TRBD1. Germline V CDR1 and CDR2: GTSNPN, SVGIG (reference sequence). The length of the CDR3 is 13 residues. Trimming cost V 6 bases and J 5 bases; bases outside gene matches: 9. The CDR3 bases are TGTGCCTGTTCGAGGACAGGGAGCCACGAGCAGTACTTC. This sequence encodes CACSRTGSHEQYF.

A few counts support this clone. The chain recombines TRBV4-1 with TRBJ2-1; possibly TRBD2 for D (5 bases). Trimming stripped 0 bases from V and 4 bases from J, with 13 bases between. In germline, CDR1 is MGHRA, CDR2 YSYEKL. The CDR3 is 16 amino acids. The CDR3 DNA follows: TGCGCCAGCAGCCAAGACGGGCTAGCTGAATACAATGAGCAGTTCTTC. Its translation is CASSQDGLAEYNEQFF.

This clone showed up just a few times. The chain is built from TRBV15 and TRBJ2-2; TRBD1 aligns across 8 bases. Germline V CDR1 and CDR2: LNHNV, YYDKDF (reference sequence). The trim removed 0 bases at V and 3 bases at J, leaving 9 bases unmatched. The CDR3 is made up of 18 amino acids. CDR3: CATSRDPGQGDYTGELFF. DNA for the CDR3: TGTGCCACCAGCAGAGATCCCGGACAGGGCGATTACACCGGGGAGCTGTTTTTT.

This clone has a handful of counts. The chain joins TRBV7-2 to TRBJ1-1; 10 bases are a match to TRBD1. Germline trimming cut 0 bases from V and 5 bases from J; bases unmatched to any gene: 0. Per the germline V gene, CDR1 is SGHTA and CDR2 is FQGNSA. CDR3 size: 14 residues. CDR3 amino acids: CASSLAGQGTEAFF. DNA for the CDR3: TGTGCCAGCAGCTTAGCGGGACAGGGGACTGAAGCTTTCTTT.

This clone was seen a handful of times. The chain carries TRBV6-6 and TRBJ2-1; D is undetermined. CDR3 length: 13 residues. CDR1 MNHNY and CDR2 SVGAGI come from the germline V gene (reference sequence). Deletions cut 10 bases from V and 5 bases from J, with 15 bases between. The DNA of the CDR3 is TGTGCCACGCTAGAACCAACACACAATGAGCAGTTCTTC. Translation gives CATLEPTHNEQFF.

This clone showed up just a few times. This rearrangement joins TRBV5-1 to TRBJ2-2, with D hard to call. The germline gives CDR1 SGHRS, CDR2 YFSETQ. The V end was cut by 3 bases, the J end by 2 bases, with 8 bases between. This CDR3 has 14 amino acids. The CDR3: CASSSTPNTGELFF. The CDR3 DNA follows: TGCGCCAGCAGCTCGACTCCTAACACCGGGGAGCTGTTTTTT.

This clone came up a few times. CDR3 residues: CASRRSGTPNTGELFF. In DNA form, the CDR3 reads TGTGCCAGCAGGCGTAGCGGGACCCCGAACACCGGGGAGCTGTTTTTT. J is TRBJ2-2 and V is TRBV28, with 8 bases matching TRBD2. V was pared by 6 bases and J by 0 bases, with 6 bases of the junction left unmatched. This CDR3 is built from 16 residues. The germline CDR1 and CDR2 sequences are MDHEN and SYDVKM.

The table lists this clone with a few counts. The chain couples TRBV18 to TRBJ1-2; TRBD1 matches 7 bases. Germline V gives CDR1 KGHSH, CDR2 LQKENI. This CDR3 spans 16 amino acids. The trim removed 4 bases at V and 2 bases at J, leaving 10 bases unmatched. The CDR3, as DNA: TGTGCCAGCTCACTACTGACAGGGAGTGAGAACTATGGCTACACCTTC. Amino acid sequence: CASSLLTGSENYGYTF.

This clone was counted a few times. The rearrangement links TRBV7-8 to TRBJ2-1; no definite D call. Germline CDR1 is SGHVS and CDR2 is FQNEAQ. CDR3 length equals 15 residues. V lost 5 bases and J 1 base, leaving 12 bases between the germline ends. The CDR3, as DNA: TGTGCCAGCAGCCCCAGAATCTGGTCCTACAATGAGCAGTTCTTC. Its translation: CASSPRIWSYNEQFF.

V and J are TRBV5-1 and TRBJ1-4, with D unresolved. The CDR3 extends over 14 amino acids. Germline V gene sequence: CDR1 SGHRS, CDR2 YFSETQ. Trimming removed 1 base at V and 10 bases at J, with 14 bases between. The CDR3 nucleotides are TGCGCCAGCAGCTTGAGTCCTGAATCGGGAAAACTGTTTTTT. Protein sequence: CASSLSPESGKLFF.

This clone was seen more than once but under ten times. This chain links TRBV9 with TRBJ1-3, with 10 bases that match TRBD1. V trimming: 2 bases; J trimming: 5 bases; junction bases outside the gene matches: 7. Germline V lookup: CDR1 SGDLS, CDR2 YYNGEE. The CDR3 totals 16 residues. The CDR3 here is CASSVAGTGERNTIYF. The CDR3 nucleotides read TGTGCCAGCAGCGTCGCCGGGACAGGGGAAAGAAACACCATATATTTT.

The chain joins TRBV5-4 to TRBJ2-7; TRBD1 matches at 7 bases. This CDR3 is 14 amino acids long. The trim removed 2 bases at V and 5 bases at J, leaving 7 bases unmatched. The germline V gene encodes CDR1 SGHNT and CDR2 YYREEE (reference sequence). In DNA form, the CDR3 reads TGTGCCAGCAGCTTTCAACAGGGGTACGACGAGCAGTACTTC. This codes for CASSFQQGYDEQYF.

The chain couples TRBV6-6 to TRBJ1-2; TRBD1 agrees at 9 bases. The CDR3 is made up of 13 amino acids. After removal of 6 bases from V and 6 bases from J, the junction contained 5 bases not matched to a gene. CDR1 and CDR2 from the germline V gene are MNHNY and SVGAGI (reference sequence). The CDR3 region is CASRRDRADGYTF. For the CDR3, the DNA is TGTGCCAGCAGGAGGGACAGGGCGGATGGCTACACCTTC.

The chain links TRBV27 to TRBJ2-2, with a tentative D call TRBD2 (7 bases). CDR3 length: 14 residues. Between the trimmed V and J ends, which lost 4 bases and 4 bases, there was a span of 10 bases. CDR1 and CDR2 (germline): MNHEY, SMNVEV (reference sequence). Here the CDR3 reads CASSSRGGTGELFF. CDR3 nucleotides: TGTGCCAGCAGTTCAAGGGGGGGCACCGGGGAGCTGTTTTTT.

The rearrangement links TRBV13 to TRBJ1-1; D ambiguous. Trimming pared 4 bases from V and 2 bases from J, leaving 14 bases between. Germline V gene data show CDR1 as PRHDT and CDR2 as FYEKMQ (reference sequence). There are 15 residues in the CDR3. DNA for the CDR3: TGTGCCAGCAGCTCCCGGGTCTTCTTAAACACTGAAGCTTTCTTT. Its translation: CASSSRVFLNTEAFF.

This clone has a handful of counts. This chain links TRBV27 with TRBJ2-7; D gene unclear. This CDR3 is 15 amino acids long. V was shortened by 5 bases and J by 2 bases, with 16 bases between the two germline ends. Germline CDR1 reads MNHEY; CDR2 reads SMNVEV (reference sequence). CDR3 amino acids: CASSIKAASAYEQYF. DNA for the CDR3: TGTGCCAGCAGTATTAAGGCGGCGTCGGCCTACGAGCAGTACTTC.

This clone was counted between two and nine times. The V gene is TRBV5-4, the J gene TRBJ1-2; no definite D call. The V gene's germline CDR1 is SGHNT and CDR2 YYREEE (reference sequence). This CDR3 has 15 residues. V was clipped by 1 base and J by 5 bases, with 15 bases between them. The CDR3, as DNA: TGTGCCAGCAGCTTGAGCGCACCTCAACCGTATGGCTACACCTTC. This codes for CASSLSAPQPYGYTF.

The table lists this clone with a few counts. The CDR3 is CASRDTTGEDTEAFF. As DNA, the CDR3 is TGTGCCAGCAGGGATACAACAGGCGAGGACACTGAAGCTTTCTTT. The rearrangement uses TRBV6-5 and TRBJ1-1; possible D gene TRBD1, 5 bases. From germline, CDR1 is MNHEY and CDR2 SVGAGI. The CDR3 extends over 15 amino acids. Trimming pared 6 bases from V and 3 bases from J, leaving 17 bases between.

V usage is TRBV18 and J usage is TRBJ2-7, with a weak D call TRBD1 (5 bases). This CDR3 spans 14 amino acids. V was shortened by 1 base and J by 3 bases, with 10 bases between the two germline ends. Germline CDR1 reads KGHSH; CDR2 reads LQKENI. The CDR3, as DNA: TGTGCCAGCTCACCACAGGCAGGGCGCTACGAGCAGTACTTC. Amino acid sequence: CASSPQAGRYEQYF.

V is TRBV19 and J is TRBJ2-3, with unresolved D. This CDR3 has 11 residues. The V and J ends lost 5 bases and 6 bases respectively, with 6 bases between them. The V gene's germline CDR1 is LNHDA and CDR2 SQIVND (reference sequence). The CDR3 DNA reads TGTGCCAGTAGTCACGAGGATACGCAGTATTTT. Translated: CASSHEDTQYF.

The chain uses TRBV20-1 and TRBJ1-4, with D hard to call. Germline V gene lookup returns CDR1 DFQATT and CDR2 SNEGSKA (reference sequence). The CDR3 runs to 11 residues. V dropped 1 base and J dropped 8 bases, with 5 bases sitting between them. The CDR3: CSARGPEKLFF. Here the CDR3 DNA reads TGCAGTGCTAGAGGGCCGGAAAAACTGTTTTTT.